The following is a TCR beta chain sequence with its context. The sample originates from a study of blood T cell repertoires in COVID-19. The V end lost 4 bases, the J end lost 3 bases, and 8 bases lay between the germline ends. The CDR3 runs 13 residues. The germline CDR1 and CDR2 sequences are ENHRY and SYGVKD. Using immunoSEQ multiplex PCR, the repertoire was profiled, and TCRdb retains in-frame clones only, with some absent. The table includes roughly 56,000 clones, 85% to 95% detected once. Sequencing was carried out using peripheral blood. This TCR derives from a man aged 50 to 59 with active COVID-19. The genes are TRBV10-3 and TRBJ2-3, with a tentative D call TRBD2 (6 bases). In DNA, the CDR3 is TGTGCCATCAGTGGGGGGGAGACAGATACGCAGTATTTT. This translates into CAISGGETDTQYF.